This T cell receptor beta chain was identified during a study of response to subunit inactivated influenza vaccine. MiXCR was run by TCRdb on the RT-PCR reads, yielding one entry per CDR3 protein. The profile shows about 830,000 distinct CDR3 sequences, under 20% of them singletons. Trimming stripped 2 bases from V and 4 bases from J, with 12 bases between. Germline CDR1 reads PRHDT; CDR2 reads FYEKMQ (reference sequence). The CDR3 has 14 amino acids. The sequencing here drew on PBMCs from blood, taken roughly 5 days after vaccination. This rearrangement joins TRBV13 to TRBJ2-7, with TRBD2 as a possible D gene (7 bases). This sequence was found in a man aged 50 to 59 who received an inactivated influenza vaccine. The CDR3 nucleotides are TGTGCCAGCAGCTTATGGGGGGGCAGGTACGAGCAGTACTTC. This codes for CASSLWGGRYEQYF. Looking up the rest from reference TRBV13 and TRBJ2-7 gives the full variable domain: AAGVIQSPRHLIKEKRETATLKCYPIPRHDTVYWYQQGPGQDPQFLISFYEKMQSDKGSIPDRFSAQQFSDYHSELNMSSLELGDSALYFCASSLWGGRYEQYFGPGTRLTVT.